This T cell receptor (beta chain) originates from a study of T cell clonality in common variable immunodeficiency. General study points: Fewer deletions and N-nucleotide insertions were reportedly seen in common variable immunodeficiency TCR beta sequences. T cell subpopulation sequencing would be needed to explain CVID clonality.

Each donor provided roughly 5 to 8 ml of heparinized whole blood. Produced via immunoSEQ multiplex PCR; TCRdb's table is partial and in-frame only. The record shows 80,000 or so clones for this sample, with no singletons present. V lost 8 bases and J 6 bases, leaving 11 bases between the germline ends. Germline CDR1 and CDR2: SNHLY and FYNNEI. CDR3 length equals 11 residues. This clone was detected many times. The target antigen is unknown. The read stops 3 residues short of the end of the CDR3; the missing end is completed from the germline J gene. The sample was peripheral blood mononuclear cells. This clonotype originated in a person aged 18 to 75 in good health. The chain carries TRBV2 and TRBJ2-7; D not certain. The CDR3 DNA, read in part, is TGTGCCAGCTCCCACCCGCGCGAG. It encodes CASSHPRE. The complete CDR3 protein is CASSHPREQYF.